This T cell receptor beta chain was obtained from a study of tumor-infiltrating lymphocytes in primary liver carcinoma. This CDR3 is built from 18 residues. Germline V gene sequence: CDR1 ENHRY, CDR2 SYGVKD. As concerns this clonotype: Its antigen remains unidentified. The junction does not match germline at one end; this may be a read error.

Findings and limits, study-wide: The 250 largest clones made up significantly more of tumor than blood repertoires (p = 0.039). Between tumor regions, pairs overlapped more than tumor-adjacent and tumor-blood pairs did.

With a constant-region primer, TCR beta cDNA was made from 500 ng of total RNA. What produced the TCR beta libraries was three nested multiplex PCR rounds using slightly modified ARM-PCR. Use of TRBV1-TRBV30 forward primers with a C-beta reverse primer characterized the first two PCR rounds, which lasted about 11 cycles each. Each CDR3 protein gets one entry after TCRdb re-called the multiplex PCR reads with MiXCR. The table records roughly 190,000 distinct CDR3 sequences, around 81% of them present only once. Taking about 18-30 mg of unsorted bulk tissue, the authors co-extracted RNA and DNA. This TCR came from a middle-aged man with primary liver carcinoma and hepatitis B virus infection. Sequenced sample: tumor tissue from primary liver carcinoma. The chain links TRBV10-3 to TRBJ2-7, with D unresolved. This CDR3 is CVISKSVQPVRRAYEQYF. CDR3 in DNA: TGTGTCATCAGTAAGTCGGTCCAGCCGGTCCGTAGAGCCTACGAGCAGTACTTC.